The 10 T cell receptor beta chains listed next were all sequenced from one sample in a study of blood T cell repertoires in COVID-19. Measured with immunoSEQ multiplex PCR; TCRdb has only the in-frame clones, and not every one. The sample has a few hundred thousand clones, 80% to 90% seen once. The sequenced sample consisted of peripheral blood. The receptors shown here come from a man aged 18 to 29 who had recovered from COVID-19.

This clone was recorded once. The V gene is TRBV7-8, the J gene TRBJ2-7; possible D gene TRBD1, 6 bases. Trimming left V 4 bases short and J 3 bases short, with 10 bases between. The V gene's germline CDR1 is SGHVS and CDR2 FQNEAQ. This CDR3 has 13 residues. The CDR3 loop is CASSSGQNYEQYF. CDR3 in DNA: TGTGCCAGCAGCTCCGGACAGAACTACGAGCAGTACTTC.

The chain recombines TRBV7-3 with TRBJ2-6; the D is unclear. The CDR3 runs 15 residues. V was shortened by 0 bases and J by 2 bases, with 5 bases between the two germline ends. Germline values: CDR1 SGHTA, CDR2 FQGTGA. CDR3 bases: TGTGCCAGCAGCTTAACGCCAGCTGGGGCCAACGTCCTGACTTTC. It is translated as CASSLTPAGANVLTF. Complete variable domain (other parts from reference TRBV7-3 and TRBJ2-6): GAGVSQTPSNKVTEKGKYVELRCDPISGHTALYWYRQSLGQGPEFLIYFQGTGAADDSGLPNDRFFAVRPEGSVSTLKIQRTERGDSAVYLCASSLTPAGANVLTFGAGSRLTVL.

The rearrangement joins TRBV27 to TRBJ1-4; D might be TRBD1 (6 bases). Germline CDR1 is MNHEY and CDR2 is SMNVEV (reference sequence). There are 17 residues in the CDR3. V was trimmed by 3 bases and J by 8 bases, leaving 22 bases between them. CDR3 in amino acids: CASSFFRGDITREKLFF. CDR3 coding DNA: TGTGCCAGCAGTTTCTTCCGGGGGGACATAACGCGAGAAAAACTGTTTTTT.

This clone appeared once. CDR3: CASSPAGGLSYEQYF. CDR3 sequence (DNA): TGTGCCAGCAGCCCCGCAGGGGGCCTCTCCTACGAGCAGTACTTC. The rearrangement links TRBV5-4 to TRBJ2-7; 8 bases map to TRBD1. From germline, CDR1 is SGHNT and CDR2 YYREEE (reference sequence). This CDR3 has 15 residues. After removal of 4 bases from V and 0 bases from J, the junction contained 6 bases not matched to a gene.

This rearrangement joins TRBV4-3 to TRBJ1-2; 7 bases map to TRBD1. CDR3 length: 14 residues. Trimming cost V 5 bases and J 12 bases; bases outside gene matches: 15. Per the germline V gene, CDR1 is LGHNA and CDR2 is YSLEER. The CDR3 bases are TGCGCCAGCAGCACAGACCGGGACAGTTGGGGGAACACCTTC. It yields the protein CASSTDRDSWGNTF.

This clone showed up just once. The chain is built from TRBV9 and TRBJ2-7; 10 bases match TRBD2. This CDR3 is built from 15 residues. Germline CDR1 is SGDLS and CDR2 is YYNGEE. The V segment lost 4 bases and the J segment 1 base; nucleotides outside the gene matches: 5. Here the CDR3 reads CASSNGLAESYEQYF. Written as DNA, the CDR3 is TGTGCCAGCAGCAACGGACTAGCGGAGTCCTACGAGCAGTACTTC.

The chain employs TRBV20-1 and TRBJ2-3; 9 nucleotides agree with TRBD1. V shed 3 bases and J 5 bases; nucleotides not matched to a gene: 6. In germline, CDR1 is DFQATT, CDR2 SNEGSKA (reference sequence). The CDR3 contains 14 residues. The CDR3 sequence is CSASPYRGLDTQYF. CDR3 DNA: TGCAGTGCTAGTCCTTACAGGGGGCTAGATACGCAGTATTTT.

The gene calls are TRBV19 and TRBJ2-3, with TRBD2 matching over 7 bases. With V trimmed by 1 base and J by 7 bases, 8 bases remained unmatched. This CDR3 region has 15 residues. Germline values: CDR1 LNHDA, CDR2 SQIVND (reference sequence). CDR3 coding DNA: TGTGCCAGTAGTATAGTGGAAGCGGGATCACATACGCAGTATTTT. The encoded protein is CASSIVEAGSHTQYF.

DNA of the CDR3: TGTGCCAGCTCACCGAGGACTAGCGGGAGTGGAGAGACCCAGTACTTC. The encoded protein is CASSPRTSGSGETQYF. V and J are TRBV18 and TRBJ2-5, with 13 bases aligning to TRBD2. The CDR3 has 16 amino acids. The germline V gene has CDR1 KGHSH and CDR2 LQKENI. Germline trimming cut 3 bases from V and 4 bases from J; bases unmatched to any gene: 5.

CDR3 in amino acids: CASSSTTSSYEQYF. As DNA, the CDR3 is TGTGCCAGCAGTTCGACGACTAGCTCCTACGAGCAGTACTTC. V usage is TRBV6-5 and J usage is TRBJ2-7, with a tentative D call TRBD2 (6 bases). Germline V gives CDR1 MNHEY, CDR2 SVGAGI. The CDR3 is 14 amino acids. V lost 4 bases and J lost 0, with 10 bases in between.